The entry that follows covers one TCR beta chain sequence. These data are taken from a study of blood T cell repertoires in COVID-19. Per germline, CDR1 SQVTM and CDR2 ANQGSEA. With V trimmed by 4 bases and J by 5 bases, 6 bases remained unmatched. The CDR3 spans 14 residues. In the original processing: Amplification with reference gene primers provided the estimates of nucleated cell counts. Profiled with immunoSEQ multiplex PCR; TCRdb holds only in-frame clones, not every one. D and trimming were read from the DNA, whereas the V and J calls and clone size are those reported in that table. Of roughly 140,000 clones listed, around 84% are singletons.

V usage is TRBV29-1 and J usage is TRBJ2-2, with 8 bases fitting TRBD2. The specimen was peripheral blood. The receptor's source is a woman between 45 and 60 years old in a cohort sampled during active or convalescent COVID-19. In DNA, the CDR3 is TGCAGCGTTGTCGGGACTAGAGCTACCGGGGAGCTGTTTTTT. Its protein is CSVVGTRATGELFF.